These 20 T cell receptor beta chains came from one sample sequenced in a study of yellow fever vaccine responses in identical twins. From the RT-PCR reads, TCRdb called clonotypes with MiXCR, one entry per CDR3 protein. The sample consists of roughly 130 distinct CDR3 sequences, about 60% of them appearing once. The sequencing used T cells from blood (PBMCs), unsorted or a sorted subset (not recorded which), collected before or after yellow fever vaccination (not recorded which). The source of these receptors is a woman aged 18-30 years who received the yellow fever vaccine.

This chain uses TRBV13 with TRBJ1-1; maybe TRBD1 (6 bases). This CDR3 has 14 amino acids. V lost 6 bases to trimming and J lost 6 bases, with 17 bases between them. Germline CDR1 PRHDT, CDR2 FYEKMQ (reference sequence). CDR3 nucleotide sequence: TGTGCCAGCAGGCATAAAGGGGGTTCGGCTGAAGCTTTCTTT. Amino acids: CASRHKGGSAEAFF. The full variable domain, in which reference TRBV13 and TRBJ1-1 provide the parts outside the CDR3, is AAGVIQSPRHLIKEKRETATLKCYPIPRHDTVYWYQQGPGQDPQFLISFYEKMQSDKGSIPDRFSAQQFSDYHSELNMSSLELGDSALYFCASRHKGGSAEAFFGQGTRLTVV.

The V call is TRBV6-1, the J call TRBJ1-1; D is undetermined. V was trimmed by 0 bases and J by 0 bases, leaving 8 bases between them. The germline CDR1 and CDR2 sequences are MNHNS and SASEGT. CDR3 length equals 15 residues. The DNA of the CDR3 is TGTGCCAGCAGTGAAGCACTAAGTATGAACACTGAAGCTTTCTTT. Translated, it gives CASSEALSMNTEAFF.

The chain carries TRBV6-1 and TRBJ1-5; no definite D call. This CDR3 is built from 18 residues. V lost 2 bases, J lost 2 bases, and 19 bases lay in between. From germline, CDR1 is MNHNS and CDR2 SASEGT. The CDR3 region has the DNA TGTGCCAGCAGTGAAAGGGTCGTCTTCGGGAACGGCAATCAGCCCCAGCATTTT. Residues: CASSERVVFGNGNQPQHF.

V gene TRBV23-1 combines with J gene TRBJ1-6, with D uncertain. TRBV23-1 is flagged as an ORF with uncertain function. The CDR3 is made up of 13 amino acids. V gave up 2 bases and J gave up 9 bases, with 8 bases separating them. CDR3 sequence reads: CASSQGDCSPLHF. For the CDR3, the DNA is TGCGCCAGCAGTCAAGGGGATTGTTCACCCCTCCACTTT.

V and J are TRBV7-9 and TRBJ2-7; TRBD1 agrees at 7 bases. Germline V gene data show CDR1 as SEHNR and CDR2 as FQNEAQ (reference sequence). J was trimmed by 2 bases and V by 3 bases; bases with no gene match: 4. The CDR3 contains 14 residues. For the CDR3, the DNA is TGTGCCAGCAGCTTCCGGGACAGCCCCTACGAGCAGTACTTC. This sequence encodes CASSFRDSPYEQYF.

This chain joins TRBV7-6 and TRBJ1-1; D unresolved. The CDR3 extends over 13 amino acids. Germline V gene lookup returns CDR1 SGHVS and CDR2 FNYEAQ. Trimming took 5 bases from V and 4 from J, leaving 11 bases between them. This chain's CDR3 is CASSPDSATEAFF. DNA of the CDR3: TGTGCCAGCAGCCCTGACTCGGCCACTGAAGCTTTCTTT.

This chain joins TRBV6-1 and TRBJ1-1, with D unclear. The CDR3 runs to 14 residues. Between the trimmed V and J ends, which lost 7 bases and 3 bases, there was a span of 15 bases. Germline values: CDR1 MNHNS, CDR2 SASEGT. CDR3 in amino acids: CASKLAIGDTEAFF. CDR3 DNA sequence: TGTGCCAGCAAGTTGGCCATTGGGGACACTGAAGCTTTCTTT.

The chain has TRBV5-1 and TRBJ1-5; a possible D gene is TRBD1 (5 bases). CDR3 length: 13 residues. CDR1 and CDR2 from the germline V gene are SGHRS and YFSETQ. Trimming shortened V by 2 bases and J by 7 bases, and 10 bases separated the two germline ends. CDR3 nucleotide sequence: TGCGCCAGCAGCTTTGAAGGGGACCAGCCCCAGCATTTT. Its translation: CASSFEGDQPQHF.

This clonotype appeared a few times. V is TRBV6-1 and J is TRBJ1-2; the D is unclear. The ends were cut back, 5 bases at V and 9 bases at J, with 13 bases in the middle. Germline-derived CDR1 and CDR2 are MNHNS and SASEGT. CDR3 length: 12 residues. This CDR3 reads CASSQYGLSYTF. CDR3 coding DNA: TGTGCCAGCAGTCAATACGGCCTGAGCTACACCTTC.

The rearrangement links TRBV5-1 to TRBJ2-3; D perhaps matches TRBD2 (6 bases). Trimming removed 0 bases from V and 2 bases from J, with 10 bases in between. Germline-derived CDR1 and CDR2 are SGHRS and YFSETQ. This CDR3 contains 15 residues. The CDR3 bases are TGCGCCAGCAGCTTGGTCCGGGGGACCACAGATACGCAGTATTTT. Amino acid sequence: CASSLVRGTTDTQYF. The variable domain in full, completed from reference TRBV5-1 and TRBJ2-3, reads KAGVTQTPRYLIKTRGQQVTLSCSPISGHRSVSWYQQTPGQGLQFLFEYFSETQRNKGNFPGRFSGRQFSNSRSEMNVSTLELGDSALYLCASSLVRGTTDTQYFGPGTRLTVL.

V and J are TRBV4-1 and TRBJ2-1; the D gene could be TRBD1 or TRBD2 (6 bases each). This CDR3 spans 16 amino acids. Trimming removed 4 bases from V and 4 bases from J, with 17 bases in between. Germline V gene data show CDR1 as MGHRA and CDR2 as YSYEKL. The DNA for the CDR3 is TGCGCCAGCAGCCCGGGGGCCGGGACAACTTACAATGAGCAGTTCTTC. Protein sequence: CASSPGAGTTYNEQFF.

This rearrangement joins TRBV6-1 to TRBJ1-2; maybe TRBD1 (5 bases). The length of the CDR3 is 13 residues. Per germline, CDR1 MNHNS and CDR2 SASEGT. Between the trimmed V and J ends, which lost 6 bases and 0 bases, there was a span of 8 bases. The CDR3 DNA reads as TGTGCCAGCAGACAGACAGCTAACTATGGCTACACCTTC. It specifies CASRQTANYGYTF.

This clonotype was observed a few times. The chain uses TRBV5-1 and TRBJ1-6; 7 bases align to TRBD1. V shed 1 base, J shed 8 bases, and the junction held 6 bases outside the gene matches. Germline CDR1 reads SGHRS; CDR2 reads YFSETQ. The CDR3 runs 15 residues. For the CDR3, the DNA is TGCGCCAGCAGCTTGCGCCAGGGGGAGGATTCACCCCTCCACTTT. It encodes CASSLRQGEDSPLHF.

This clonotype has only a few counts. V and J are TRBV7-9 and TRBJ1-2, with 7 bases identical to TRBD1. Per germline, CDR1 SEHNR and CDR2 FQNEAQ (reference sequence). The CDR3 is 15 residues long. Trimming cost V 0 bases and J 3 bases; bases outside gene matches: 4. The DNA for the CDR3 is TGTGCCAGCAGCTTAGCCGGACAGGCCCACTATGGCTACACCTTC. This gives the protein CASSLAGQAHYGYTF.

V gene TRBV4-1 combines with J gene TRBJ2-1; 11 bases fit TRBD2. The CDR3 loop spans 16 amino acids. Germline V gene lookup returns CDR1 MGHRA and CDR2 YSYEKL. The V and J ends lost 3 bases and 2 bases, in that order; junction bases with no gene match: 3. CDR3 in amino acids: CASSHPGLAAYNEQFF. The CDR3 region has the DNA TGCGCCAGCAGCCACCCGGGACTAGCGGCCTACAATGAGCAGTTCTTC.

This clonotype has just one count. The V and J genes are TRBV4-1 and TRBJ2-1, with TRBD1 as a possible D gene (5 bases). CDR3 size: 15 residues. CDR1 MGHRA and CDR2 YSYEKL come from the germline V gene. V was shortened by 1 base and J by 3 bases, with 10 bases between the two germline ends. The CDR3 region has the DNA TGCGCCAGCAGCCAAGTCTTACAGGTCTACAATGAGCAGTTCTTC. Encoded protein: CASSQVLQVYNEQFF.

The chain recombines TRBV7-8 with TRBJ1-1; TRBD1 is a possible D gene (6 bases). The CDR3 consists of 15 residues. V gave up 1 base and J gave up 0 bases, with 9 bases separating them. Germline lookup yields CDR1 SGHVS and CDR2 FQNEAQ. CDR3: CASSLGTALNTEAFF. The CDR3 nucleotides read TGTGCCAGCAGCTTAGGGACAGCGTTGAACACTGAAGCTTTCTTT. Filled out from reference TRBV7-8 and TRBJ1-1, the complete variable domain reads GAGVSQSPRYKVAKRGQDVALRCDPISGHVSLFWYQQALGQGPEFLTYFQNEAQLDKSGLPSDRFFAERPEGSVSTLKIQRTQQEDSAVYLCASSLGTALNTEAFFGQGTRLTVV.

The rearrangement joins TRBV10-1 to TRBJ2-1, with 8 bases lining up with TRBD1. V shed 5 bases and J 5 bases; nucleotides not matched to a gene: 14. Germline CDR1 and CDR2: WNHNN and SYGVQD (reference sequence). The CDR3 sequence is 17 residues long. CDR3 nucleotides: TGCGCCAGCAGTTCGACCGACAGGGGCCTATCTCACAATGAGCAGTTCTTC. Translating gives CASSSTDRGLSHNEQFF.

The chain uses TRBV4-1 and TRBJ1-1; 7 bases fit TRBD1. V gave up 0 bases and J gave up 0 bases; unmatched junction bases: 4. CDR3 size: 16 residues. Germline values: CDR1 MGHRA, CDR2 YSYEKL. The CDR3 DNA follows: TGCGCCAGCAGCCAAGAAAACAGGGGACTGAACACTGAAGCTTTCTTT. This codes for CASSQENRGLNTEAFF.

The V call is TRBV4-1, the J call TRBJ1-2, with D perhaps matching TRBD1 (5 bases). CDR1 MGHRA and CDR2 YSYEKL come from the germline V gene. Trimming took 0 bases from V and 4 from J, leaving 9 bases between them. This CDR3 contains 14 residues. CDR3 sequence reads: CASSQDGGSYGYTF. In DNA form, the CDR3 reads TGCGCCAGCAGCCAAGATGGGGGTTCCTATGGCTACACCTTC.